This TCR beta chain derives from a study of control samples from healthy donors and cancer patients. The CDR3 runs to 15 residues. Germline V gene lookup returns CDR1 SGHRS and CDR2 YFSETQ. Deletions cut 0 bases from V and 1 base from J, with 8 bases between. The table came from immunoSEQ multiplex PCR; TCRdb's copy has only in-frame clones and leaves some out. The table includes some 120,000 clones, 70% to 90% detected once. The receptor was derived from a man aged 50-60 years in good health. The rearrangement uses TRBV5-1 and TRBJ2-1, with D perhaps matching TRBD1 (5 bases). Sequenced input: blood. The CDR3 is CASSLAQGSYNEQFF. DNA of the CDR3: TGCGCCAGCAGCTTGGCCCAGGGATCCTACAATGAGCAGTTCTTC.